This T cell receptor beta chain was captured by sequencing in a study of long-term antiretroviral therapy in people with HIV. Investigators performed immunoSEQ version v3.0 at survey level. The study targeted roughly 40,000-55,000 T-cell genomes per sample in sequencing. Produced via immunoSEQ multiplex PCR; TCRdb's table is partial and in-frame only. The data show tens of thousands of clones, 81% seen once. Everyone in the study who had HIV was treated in the United States. Notes on this clone: Its matching antigen is unknown.

Study-wide findings and caveats: Samples were collected from the mid-2000s to the late 2010s under possibly less effective ART regimens. Narrower CDR3 length ranges marked HIV repertoires relative to controls.

The TCR sequence derives from a man aged 25-40 years with HIV. The sample was unsorted PBMCs, taken 1.5 years after starting antiretroviral therapy.

In nucleotides, the CDR3 is TGCGCCAGCAGGGACGGCAATCAGCCCCAGCATTTT. Translating it yields CASRDGNQPQHF. The J gene is TRBJ1-5, the V gene TRBV10-2; no clear D. CDR1 is WSHSY, CDR2 SAAADI, per germline. V was cut by 6 bases and J by 2 bases, with 5 bases left in between. The CDR3 extends over 12 amino acids.